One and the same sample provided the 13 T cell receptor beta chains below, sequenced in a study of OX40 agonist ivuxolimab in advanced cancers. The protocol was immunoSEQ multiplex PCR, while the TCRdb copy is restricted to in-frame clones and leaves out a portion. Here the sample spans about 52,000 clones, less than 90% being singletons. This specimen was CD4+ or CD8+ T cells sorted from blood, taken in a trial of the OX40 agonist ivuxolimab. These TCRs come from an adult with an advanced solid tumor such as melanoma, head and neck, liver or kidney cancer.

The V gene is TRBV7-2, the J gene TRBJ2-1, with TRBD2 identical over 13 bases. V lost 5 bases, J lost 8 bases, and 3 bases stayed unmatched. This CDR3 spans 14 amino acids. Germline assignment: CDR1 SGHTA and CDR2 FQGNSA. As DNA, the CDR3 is TGTGCCAGCAGCCCTGGGACTAGCGGGGATGAGCAGTTCTTC. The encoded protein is CASSPGTSGDEQFF.

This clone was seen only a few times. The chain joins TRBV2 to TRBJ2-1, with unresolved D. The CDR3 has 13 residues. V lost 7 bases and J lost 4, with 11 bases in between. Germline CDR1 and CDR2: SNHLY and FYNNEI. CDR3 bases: TGTGCCAGCAACTTTGGCACTTACAATGAGCAGTTCTTC. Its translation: CASNFGTYNEQFF. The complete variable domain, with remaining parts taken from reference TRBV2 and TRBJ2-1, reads EPEVTQTPSHQVTQMGQEVILRCVPISNHLYFYWYRQILGQKVEFLVSFYNNEISEKSEIFDDQFSVERPDGSNFTLKIRSTKLEDSAMYFCASNFGTYNEQFFGPGTRLTVL.

In DNA, the CDR3 is TGTGCCAGCAGCCTAAAGCGGGATTCACCCCTCCACTTT. Its translation: CASSLKRDSPLHF. This chain joins TRBV7-3 and TRBJ1-6; D is uncertain. CDR3 length equals 13 residues. Germline loops: CDR1 SGHTA, CDR2 FQGTGA. Trimming pared 5 bases from V and 8 bases from J, leaving 10 bases between.

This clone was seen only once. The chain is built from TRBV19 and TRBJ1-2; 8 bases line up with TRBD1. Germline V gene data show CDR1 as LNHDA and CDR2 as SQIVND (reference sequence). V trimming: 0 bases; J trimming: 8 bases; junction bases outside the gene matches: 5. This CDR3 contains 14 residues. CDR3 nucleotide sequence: TGTGCCAGTAGTATAGACAGGGGGCTTAGAGGCTACACCTTC. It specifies CASSIDRGLRGYTF.

In DNA, the CDR3 is TGTGCCAGCAGTGAAGGGACAGGGAATCAGCCCCAGCATTTT. Translated: CASSEGTGNQPQHF. The J gene is TRBJ1-5, the V gene TRBV2; TRBD1 matches 8 bases. Trimming removed 1 base from V and 4 bases from J; junction bases left unmatched: 0. Germline values: CDR1 SNHLY, CDR2 FYNNEI. This CDR3 region has 14 residues. Looking up the rest from reference TRBV2 and TRBJ1-5 gives the full variable domain: EPEVTQTPSHQVTQMGQEVILRCVPISNHLYFYWYRQILGQKVEFLVSFYNNEISEKSEIFDDQFSVERPDGSNFTLKIRSTKLEDSAMYFCASSEGTGNQPQHFGDGTRLSIL.

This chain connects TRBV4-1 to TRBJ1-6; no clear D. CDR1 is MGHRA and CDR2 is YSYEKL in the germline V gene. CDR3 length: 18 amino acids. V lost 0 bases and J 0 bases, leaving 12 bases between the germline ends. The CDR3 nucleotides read TGCGCCAGCAGCCAAGACAAAATTAGGGCCTCCTATAATTCACCCCTCCACTTT. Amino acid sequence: CASSQDKIRASYNSPLHF.

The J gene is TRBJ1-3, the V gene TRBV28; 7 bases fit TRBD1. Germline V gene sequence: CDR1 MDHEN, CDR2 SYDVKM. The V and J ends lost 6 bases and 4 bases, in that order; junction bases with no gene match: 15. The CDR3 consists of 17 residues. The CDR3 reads CASSIRLGDSRGNTIYF. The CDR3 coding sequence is TGTGCCAGCAGCATCAGGTTAGGGGACAGCAGAGGAAACACCATATATTTT.

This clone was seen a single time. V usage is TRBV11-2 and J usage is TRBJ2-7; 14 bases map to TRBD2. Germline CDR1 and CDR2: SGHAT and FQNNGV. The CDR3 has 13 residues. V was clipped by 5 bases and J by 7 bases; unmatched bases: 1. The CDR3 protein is CASSRLAGGEQYF. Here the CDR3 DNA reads TGTGCCAGCAGCCGACTAGCGGGGGGGGAGCAGTACTTC.

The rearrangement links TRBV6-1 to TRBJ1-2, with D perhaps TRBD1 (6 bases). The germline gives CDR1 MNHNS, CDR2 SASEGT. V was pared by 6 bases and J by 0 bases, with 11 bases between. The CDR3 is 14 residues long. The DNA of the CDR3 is TGTGCCAGCAGACCCCCAGGGGCTAACTATGGCTACACCTTC. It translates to CASRPPGANYGYTF.

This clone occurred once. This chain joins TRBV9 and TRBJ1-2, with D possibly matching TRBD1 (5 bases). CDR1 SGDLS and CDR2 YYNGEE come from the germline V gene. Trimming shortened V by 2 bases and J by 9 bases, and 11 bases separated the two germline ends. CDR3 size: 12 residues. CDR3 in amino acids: CASSVRQGSYTF. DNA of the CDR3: TGTGCCAGCAGCGTTCGGCAGGGCAGCTACACCTTC.

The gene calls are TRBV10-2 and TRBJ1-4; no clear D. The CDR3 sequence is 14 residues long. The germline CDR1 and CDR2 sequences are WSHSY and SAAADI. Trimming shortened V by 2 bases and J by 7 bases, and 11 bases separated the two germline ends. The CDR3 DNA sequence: TGCGCCAGCAGTGAGATGAGTGTCGGTGAAAAACTGTTTTTT. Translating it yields CASSEMSVGEKLFF.

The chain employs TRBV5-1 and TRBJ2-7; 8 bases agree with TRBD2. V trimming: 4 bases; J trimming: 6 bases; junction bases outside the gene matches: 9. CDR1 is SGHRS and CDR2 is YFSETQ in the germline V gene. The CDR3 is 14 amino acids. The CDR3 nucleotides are TGCGCCAGCAGCCCCCGGGGGGGCCACGGCGAGCAGTACTTC. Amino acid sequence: CASSPRGGHGEQYF.

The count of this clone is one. CDR3 sequence: CASSFRGFSYEQYF. CDR3 nucleotide sequence: TGTGCCAGCAGCTTTAGAGGTTTCTCCTACGAGCAGTACTTC. This chain connects TRBV7-2 to TRBJ2-7, with no clear D. The V gene lost 3 bases and the J gene lost 0 bases, with 9 bases spanning the gap. The germline V gene has CDR1 SGHTA and CDR2 FQGNSA. The CDR3 has 14 amino acids. The full variable domain, in which reference TRBV7-2 and TRBJ2-7 provide the parts outside the CDR3, is GAGVSQSPSNKVTEKGKDVELRCDPISGHTALYWYRQSLGQGLEFLIYFQGNSAPDKSGLPSDRFSAERTGGSVSTLTIQRTQQEDSAVYLCASSFRGFSYEQYFGPGTRLTVT.